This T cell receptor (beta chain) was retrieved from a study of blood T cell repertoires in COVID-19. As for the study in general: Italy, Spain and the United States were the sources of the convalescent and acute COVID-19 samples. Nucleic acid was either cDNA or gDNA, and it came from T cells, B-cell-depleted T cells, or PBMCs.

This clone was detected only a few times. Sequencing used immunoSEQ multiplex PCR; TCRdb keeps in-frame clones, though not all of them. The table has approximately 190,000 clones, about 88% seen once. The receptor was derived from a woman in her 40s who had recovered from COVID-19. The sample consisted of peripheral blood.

The CDR3 loop is CASSTTLGLAEPYF. The CDR3 coding sequence is TGTGCCAGTAGTACGACCCTCGGACTAGCGGAACCATACTTC. The genes are TRBV19 and TRBJ2-7, with 10 bases matching TRBD2. This CDR3 has 14 amino acids. V lost 4 bases, J lost 13 bases, and 13 bases stayed unmatched. CDR1 is LNHDA, CDR2 SQIVND, per germline (reference sequence). The whole variable domain, remainder taken from reference TRBV19 and TRBJ2-7, is DGGITQSPKYLFRKEGQNVTLSCEQNLNHDAMYWYRQDPGQGLRLIYYSQIVNDFQKGDIAEGYSVSREKKESFPLTVTSAQKNPTAFYLCASSTTLGLAEPYFGPGTRLTVT.